What follows are 5 T cell receptor beta chains derived from one specimen sequenced in a study of T cell responses to AZD1222 COVID-19 vaccine. This table comes from immunoSEQ multiplex PCR, and its TCRdb copy is limited to in-frame clones, with some not included. The sample has 140,000 to 150,000 clones, 75% to 95% seen once; the top ten hold about 3%. The sample was peripheral blood, taken on day 0 of MenACWY control vaccination. These receptors all stem from an adult in good health.

In DNA form, the CDR3 reads TGTGCCAGCAGCACCCGACAGGGGGGCTCCAATGAGCAGTTCTTC. It codes for CASSTRQGGSNEQFF. The gene calls are TRBV9 and TRBJ2-1; 9 nucleotides agree with TRBD1. Germline V gene data show CDR1 as SGDLS and CDR2 as YYNGEE. This CDR3 is built from 15 residues. Trimming removed 4 bases from V and 6 bases from J; junction bases left unmatched: 8.

This clone was seen a single time. The rearrangement uses TRBV30 and TRBJ2-7; D could derive from TRBD1 or TRBD2 (5 bases each). V shed 1 base and J shed 2 bases, with 9 bases lying between them. CDR3 size: 13 residues. The germline V gene encodes CDR1 GTSNPN and CDR2 SVGIG (reference sequence). CDR3 coding DNA: TGTGCCTGGAGTGACGGGGCGGCCTACGAGCAGTACTTC. It translates to CAWSDGAAYEQYF.

The chain carries TRBV19 and TRBJ2-1; D is perhaps TRBD1 or TRBD2 (5 bases each). Germline loops: CDR1 LNHDA, CDR2 SQIVND (reference sequence). The CDR3 is made up of 13 amino acids. Trimming stripped 6 bases from V and 3 bases from J, with 9 bases between. The CDR3 region has the DNA TGTGCCAGTAGACGGGACGTCTACAATGAGCAGTTCTTC. It encodes CASRRDVYNEQFF.

This clone was seen just once. The chain joins TRBV3-1 (or the pseudogene TRBV3-2) to TRBJ2-3; 13 bases agree with TRBD2. The V gene's germline CDR1 is LGHDT and CDR2 YNNKEL (reference sequence). V lost 3 bases to trimming and J lost 2 bases; unmatched junction nucleotides: 2. The CDR3 is 16 amino acids. CDR3 sequence (DNA): TGTGCCAGCAGCCAGGGGACTAGCGGGAACACAGATACGCAGTATTTT. Protein: CASSQGTSGNTDTQYF.

The CDR3 region is CATSTMVDTGELFF. DNA of the CDR3: TGTGCCACCAGCACCATGGTAGACACCGGGGAGCTGTTTTTT. V usage is TRBV24-1 and J usage is TRBJ2-2; unclear D gene. Trimming removed 7 bases from V and 3 bases from J, with 11 bases in between. CDR1 and CDR2 from the germline V gene are KGHDR and SFDVKD. The CDR3 sequence is 14 residues long.